This T cell receptor (beta chain) was sequenced for a study of shared clonotypes between healthy human individuals. The wider study: The people who gave samples were a couple of women and a few men aged 18 to 49.

This clone came up once. As handled by the study authors: Junction-only sequences without quality scores came from ImmunoSEQ, so filtering differed. Only in-frame clones appear in the TCRdb table, and some are missing; sequencing was by immunoSEQ multiplex PCR. For V, J and clone size, that table is used; D and trimming come from the DNA. Among 750,000 to 1,000,000 clones listed, over 90% were seen once. Cells designated naive CD8 were CD45RO-negative and were positively selected for CCR7, with terminally differentiated effector memory CD45RA+ cells excluded. Unmatched junction bases numbered 5, after V lost 2 bases and J lost 0 bases. This CDR3 is built from 17 residues. Germline-derived CDR1 and CDR2 are SEHNR and FQNEAQ (reference sequence).

This chain uses TRBV7-9 with TRBJ2-3, with 10 bases that match TRBD2. The clonotype was recovered from a man aged 30-40 years in good health. The sequencing input was naive CD8+ T cells sorted from blood. The DNA for the CDR3 is TGTGCCAGCAGCTTAAAGGGAGCGGGAGGGAGCACAGATACGCAGTATTTT. It is translated as CASSLKGAGGSTDTQYF. Complete variable domain (other parts from reference TRBV7-9 and TRBJ2-3): DTGVSQNPRHKITKRGQNVTFRCDPISEHNRLYWYRQTLGQGPEFLTYFQNEAQLEKSRLLSDRFSAERPKGSFSTLEIQRTEQGDSAMYLCASSLKGAGGSTDTQYFGPGTRLTVL.